The 9 T cell receptor beta chains in this list originate from one sample, sequenced in a study of blood T cell repertoires in COVID-19 (dated by TCRdb to the early 2020s). The library came from the immunoSEQ multiplex PCR assay. As stored in TCRdb, this immuneACCESS dataset retains in-frame rearrangements with V and J assigned. A fraction of the clones does not appear; measured against another copy, unresolved V genes explain less than half of the discrepancy, and the remainder lacks a known reason. A total of some 340,000 clones appear in this sample, approximately 89% of them only once. Jointly, the top ten make up over 4% of the sample. The material sequenced was PBMCs or T cells enriched from blood (not recorded which). These receptors were obtained from a woman in her twenties or thirties who had recovered from COVID-19.

This sequence joins TRBV10-2 and TRBJ2-7; 11 bases align to TRBD2. The CDR3 runs 16 residues. Germline V CDR1 and CDR2: WSHSY, SAAADI. V shed 2 bases and J 5 bases; nucleotides not matched to a gene: 8. Here the CDR3 DNA reads TGCGCCAGCAGTGAGAGTAGGGCTAGCGGGGGGAACGAGCAGTACTTC. Encoded protein: CASSESRASGGNEQYF.

The CDR3: CASSYGVGNTIYF. In DNA, the CDR3 is TGTGCCAGCAGCTACGGGGTTGGAAACACCATATATTTT. This chain uses TRBV7-2 with TRBJ1-3; no clear D gene. V lost 4 bases and J 3 bases, leaving 7 bases between the germline ends. The CDR3 extends over 13 amino acids. Germline loops: CDR1 SGHTA, CDR2 FQGNSA.

The chain carries TRBV5-1 and TRBJ2-1; 10 nucleotides match TRBD1. CDR1 is SGHRS and CDR2 is YFSETQ in the germline V gene. J gave up 16 bases and V 0 bases, and 7 bases lay outside the gene matches. The CDR3 consists of 13 residues. The CDR3: CASSLVPDRGLFF. The CDR3 DNA reads as TGCGCCAGCAGCTTGGTTCCCGACAGGGGGCTATTCTTC.

This clone was picked up one time. The chain couples TRBV21-1 to TRBJ2-7; the table names TRBD1, a call not compared with the DNA. TRBV21-1 is a pseudogene locus. This CDR3 has 19 residues. This CDR3 is CASSNPDDTGTALPYEQYF. Here the CDR3 DNA reads TGTGCCAGCAGCAATCCCGATGACACCGGGACAGCCCTCCCCTACGAGCAGTACTTC.

The chain has TRBV13 and TRBJ2-2; possibly TRBD2 for D (5 bases). Germline loops: CDR1 PRHDT, CDR2 FYEKMQ (reference sequence). V lost 6 bases to trimming and J lost 0 bases, with 8 bases between them. The CDR3 loop spans 14 amino acids. The DNA of the CDR3 is TGTGCCAGCAGGGCGGGTCCGAACACCGGGGAGCTGTTTTTT. Its protein is CASRAGPNTGELFF.

A single count supports this clone. The J gene is TRBJ1-1, the V gene TRBV3-1 (or the pseudogene TRBV3-2); D unclear. Germline values: CDR1 LGHDT, CDR2 YNNKEL (reference sequence). The CDR3 loop spans 13 amino acids. Trimming took 4 bases from V and 11 from J, leaving 17 bases between them. CDR3 DNA sequence: TGTGCCAGCAGCCCCCGGAGGGATGTAACGGCTTTCTTT. Translated, it gives CASSPRRDVTAFF.

This sequence joins TRBV7-8 and TRBJ1-1; D not resolved. The germline CDR1 and CDR2 sequences are SGHVS and FQNEAQ. V was clipped by 3 bases and J by 4 bases, with 15 bases between them. The CDR3 contains 15 residues. DNA of the CDR3: TGTGCCAGCAGCTTCCAAACGTCACGGGGCACTGAAGCTTTCTTT. It encodes CASSFQTSRGTEAFF.

This clone was counted once. The V call is TRBV7-8, the J call TRBJ1-6; 8 bases are a match to TRBD1. CDR1 is SGHVS and CDR2 is FQNEAQ in the germline V gene. This CDR3 spans 14 amino acids. V lost 3 bases to trimming and J lost 10 bases; unmatched junction nucleotides: 5. Here the CDR3 DNA reads TGTGCCAGCAGCTTTGGACAGGGAGGCTCACCCCTCCACTTT. Translated, it gives CASSFGQGGSPLHF.

In its sample, this clone was seen once. This chain links TRBV3-1 (or the pseudogene TRBV3-2) with TRBJ2-3; 11 positions agree with TRBD2. Germline V CDR1 and CDR2: LGHDT, YNNKEL (reference sequence). The junction had 8 bases not matched to a gene; V was cut back by 4 bases and J by 5 bases. The CDR3 is 16 amino acids. Here the CDR3 reads CASSPQLAGDVDTQYF. DNA of the CDR3: TGTGCCAGCAGCCCCCAACTAGCGGGGGATGTAGATACGCAGTATTTT.